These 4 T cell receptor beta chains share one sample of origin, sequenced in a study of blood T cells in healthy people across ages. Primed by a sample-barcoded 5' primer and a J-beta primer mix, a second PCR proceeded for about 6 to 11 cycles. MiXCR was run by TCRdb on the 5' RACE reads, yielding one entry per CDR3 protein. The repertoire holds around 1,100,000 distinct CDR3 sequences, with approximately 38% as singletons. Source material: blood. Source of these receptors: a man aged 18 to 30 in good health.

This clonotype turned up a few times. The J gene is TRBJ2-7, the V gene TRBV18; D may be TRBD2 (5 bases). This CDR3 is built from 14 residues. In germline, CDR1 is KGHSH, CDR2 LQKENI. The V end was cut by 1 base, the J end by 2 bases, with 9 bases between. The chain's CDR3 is CASSPLGSTYEQYF. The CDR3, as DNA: TGTGCCAGCTCACCACTTGGGAGTACCTACGAGCAGTACTTC. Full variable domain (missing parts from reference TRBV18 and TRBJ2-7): NAGVMQNPRHLVRRRGQEARLRCSPMKGHSHVYWYRQLPEEGLKFMVYLQKENIIDESGMPKERFSAEFPKEGPSILRIQQVVRGDSAAYFCASSPLGSTYEQYFGPGTRLTVT.

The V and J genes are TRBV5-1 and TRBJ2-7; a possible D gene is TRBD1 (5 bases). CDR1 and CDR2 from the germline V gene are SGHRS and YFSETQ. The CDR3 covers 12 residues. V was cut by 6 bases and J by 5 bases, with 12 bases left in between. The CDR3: CASNGHLDEQYF. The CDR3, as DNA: TGCGCCAGCAATGGACATTTGGACGAGCAGTACTTC.

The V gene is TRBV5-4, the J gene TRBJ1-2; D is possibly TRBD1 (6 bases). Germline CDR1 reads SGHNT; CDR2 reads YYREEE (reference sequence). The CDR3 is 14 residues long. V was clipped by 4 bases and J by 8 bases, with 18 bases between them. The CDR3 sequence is CASSPFGQNKGYTF. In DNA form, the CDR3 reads TGTGCCAGCAGCCCCTTCGGACAGAACAAGGGCTACACCTTC.

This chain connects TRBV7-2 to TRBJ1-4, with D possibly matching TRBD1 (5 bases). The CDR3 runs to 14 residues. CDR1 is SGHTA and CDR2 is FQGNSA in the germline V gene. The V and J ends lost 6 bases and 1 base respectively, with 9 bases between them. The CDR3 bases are TGTGCCAGCAGGCCTGACAGAACTAATGAAAAACTGTTTTTT. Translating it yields CASRPDRTNEKLFF.